These 15 T cell receptor beta chains came from one sample sequenced in a study of T cells in Graves' hyperthyroidism and ophthalmopathy. The TCR beta CDR3 regions underwent amplification using RNA transcripts as the source. The TCR CDR3 was amplified in a first-round RT-PCR using the HTBI primer set. One entry per CDR3 protein results from TCRdb running MiXCR on the multiplex PCR reads. The table lists some 600,000 distinct CDR3 sequences, approximately 15% of them singletons. The sample consisted of blood. Receptors originate from a woman in her thirties with Graves' hyperthyroidism that later progressed to Graves' ophthalmopathy.

This clonotype showed up many times. The V and J genes are TRBV30 and TRBJ2-1, with D tentatively TRBD1 (5 bases). V lost 2 bases, J lost 5 bases, and 19 bases lay in between. The CDR3 sequence is 16 residues long. Looked up from germline, CDR1 is GTSNPN and CDR2 is SVGIG (reference sequence). The CDR3 loop is CAWSPFGRAANNEQFF. The DNA for the CDR3 is TGTGCCTGGAGTCCCTTCGGCAGGGCGGCCAACAATGAGCAGTTCTTC.

This clonotype was seen only a few times. The CDR3 nucleotides read TGCGCCAGCAGCCAAACAGGGATCAATGGCTACACCTTC. Its translation: CASSQTGINGYTF. This chain uses TRBV4-1 with TRBJ1-2; tentatively, D is TRBD1 (6 bases). This CDR3 contains 13 residues. Germline V gene lookup returns CDR1 MGHRA and CDR2 YSYEKL. The V and J ends lost 2 bases and 6 bases respectively, with 10 bases between them.

This clonotype was counted many times. The chain recombines TRBV18 with TRBJ1-4; weak D call: TRBD1 (5 bases). CDR1 is KGHSH and CDR2 is LQKENI in the germline V gene. The V and J ends lost 6 bases and 8 bases respectively, with 10 bases between them. The CDR3 runs to 12 residues. CDR3 in DNA: TGTGCCAGCTCTCTCCGACAGGAAAAACTGTTTTTT. Translated, it gives CASSLRQEKLFF.

This clonotype was counted many times. The CDR3 reads CSARVTSGRQETQYF. The CDR3 DNA reads as TGCAGTGCTAGAGTAACTAGCGGGAGGCAAGAGACCCAGTACTTC. The V call is TRBV20-1, the J call TRBJ2-5, with 12 bases that match TRBD2. Germline-derived CDR1 and CDR2 are DFQATT and SNEGSKA (reference sequence). V lost 1 base and J lost 2; bases outside the gene matches: 2. The CDR3 totals 15 residues.

The V call is TRBV2, the J call TRBJ1-2; D not resolved. Germline V gene lookup returns CDR1 SNHLY and CDR2 FYNNEI. This CDR3 has 13 amino acids. Trimming pared 3 bases from V and 2 bases from J, leaving 7 bases between. The chain's CDR3 is CASSDPDNYGYTF. The DNA of the CDR3 is TGTGCCAGCAGTGACCCCGACAACTATGGCTACACCTTC.

This clonotype was detected only a few times. The rearrangement uses TRBV28 and TRBJ2-6, with D uncertain. With 8 bases removed from V and 8 bases from J, the gap between germline ends came to 16 bases. CDR3 length: 14 residues. CDR1 and CDR2 from the germline V gene are MDHEN and SYDVKM. The CDR3 bases are TGTGCCAGCCACAGACAAGCTGACTCCAACGTCCTGACTTTC. Translating gives CASHRQADSNVLTF.

The rearrangement joins TRBV12-3 or TRBV12-4 to TRBJ1-2; 7 bases agree with TRBD1. With 5 bases clipped from V and 0 bases from J, the junction kept 9 bases outside the gene matches. The CDR3 extends over 16 amino acids. The DNA for the CDR3 is TGTGCCAGCAGTCACAGGGGCCTCCAAGCTAACTATGGCTACACCTTC. Translation gives CASSHRGLQANYGYTF.

This clonotype has a single count. The rearrangement links TRBV3-1 to TRBJ2-7; 12 nucleotides match TRBD2. This CDR3 is built from 16 residues. Looked up from germline, CDR1 is LGHDT and CDR2 is YNNKEL (reference sequence). Trimming took 2 bases from V and 2 from J; bases not matched to a gene: 4. The CDR3 is CASSQFPSGGAYEQYF. CDR3 coding DNA: TGTGCCAGCAGCCAATTTCCTAGCGGGGGGGCCTACGAGCAGTACTTC.

This clonotype was seen repeatedly, ten times or more. This chain connects TRBV3-1 to TRBJ1-6, with a tentative D call TRBD1 (5 bases). Trimming stripped 3 bases from V and 10 bases from J, with 13 bases between. CDR1 is LGHDT, CDR2 YNNKEL, per germline (reference sequence). This CDR3 is built from 14 residues. The CDR3 coding sequence is TGTGCCAGCAGCCAGGTCAGGGAAGGATCACCCCTCCACTTT. Residues: CASSQVREGSPLHF.

At least ten counts were recorded for this clonotype. J is TRBJ2-2 and V is TRBV7-8, with TRBD2 identical over 12 bases. Unmatched junction bases numbered 7, after V lost 2 bases and J lost 3 bases. From germline, CDR1 is SGHVS and CDR2 FQNEAQ. The CDR3 is 18 amino acids. CDR3 loop: CASSLSRLAGADTGELFF. CDR3 sequence (DNA): TGTGCCAGCAGCTTATCCAGACTAGCGGGAGCTGACACCGGGGAGCTGTTTTTT.

This clonotype was seen at least ten times. V and J are TRBV12-3 or TRBV12-4 and TRBJ2-2; D tentatively fits TRBD1 or TRBD2 (7 bases each). Trimming left V 7 bases short and J 5 bases short, with 17 bases between. The CDR3 length is 15 residues. The CDR3 DNA is TGTGCCAGCATTCTTTCCAGGGGGGGGACCGGGGAGCTGTTTTTT. It yields the protein CASILSRGGTGELFF.

This clonotype came up a few times. The J gene is TRBJ2-7, the V gene TRBV6-6; 12 bases match TRBD2. The CDR3 totals 15 residues. CDR1 is MNHNY and CDR2 is SVGAGI in the germline V gene (reference sequence). Unmatched junction bases numbered 3, after V lost 1 base and J lost 5 bases. CDR3: CASSYFRTSGDEQYF. Here the CDR3 DNA reads TGTGCCAGCAGTTACTTCCGGACTAGCGGGGACGAGCAGTACTTC.

V and J are TRBV6-5 and TRBJ2-5; D remains ambiguous. Germline lookup yields CDR1 MNHEY and CDR2 SVGAGI. The ends were cut back, 0 bases at V and 4 bases at J, with 12 bases in the middle. This CDR3 is 15 amino acids long. Written as DNA, the CDR3 is TGTGCCAGCAGTTACTCGAAGGTTGGCCTAGAGACCCAGTACTTC. This encodes CASSYSKVGLETQYF.

This clonotype has only a few counts. The rearrangement joins TRBV19 to TRBJ1-2, with D possibly being TRBD1 (5 bases). The germline V gene has CDR1 LNHDA and CDR2 SQIVND (reference sequence). The CDR3 loop spans 12 amino acids. V dropped 3 bases and J dropped 8 bases, with 10 bases sitting between them. The CDR3 region has the DNA TGTGCCAGTAGTATCCGTGGGGGGGGCTACACCTTC. Its translation is CASSIRGGGYTF.

In this sample, this clonotype turned up many times. The rearrangement links TRBV28 to TRBJ1-5; D ambiguous. V was shortened by 5 bases and J by 2 bases, with 16 bases between the two germline ends. Germline CDR1 MDHEN, CDR2 SYDVKM. The CDR3 is 16 residues long. The CDR3 DNA reads TGTGCCAGCAGTCCTCGGGTCTTTGTAGGCAATCAGCCCCAGCATTTT. This gives the protein CASSPRVFVGNQPQHF.